The clone carrying this T cell receptor (beta chain) has ten or more counts. Amplified material comprised TCR beta CDR3 regions derived from RNA transcripts. Scientists carried out first-round RT-PCR using HTBI primers and then a second-round multiplex PCR. TCRdb passed the multiplex PCR reads through MiXCR, listing each CDR3 protein once. The data contain around 1.1 million distinct CDR3 sequences, less than 45% of them singletons. This entry comes from a study of Graves' ophthalmopathy and Graves' hyperthyroidism. Overall study: In this cohort's terms, stable hyperthyroidism meant no ophthalmopathy by 18 months of follow-up.

Germline V gene data show CDR1 as SGDLS and CDR2 as YYNGEE. This CDR3 is built from 15 residues. J was trimmed by 3 bases and V by 3 bases; bases with no gene match: 8. The sample consisted of peripheral blood or thyroid tissue (not recorded which). The chain recombines TRBV9 with TRBJ2-7, with 8 bases fitting TRBD1. The sequence derives from an adult man with Graves' hyperthyroidism. CDR3 DNA sequence: TGTGCCAGCAGCGAGTTCGGGACAGGCAGCTACGAGCAGTACTTC. Its translation is CASSEFGTGSYEQYF.